The present T cell receptor (beta chain) was sequenced within a study of T cell responses to AZD1222 COVID-19 vaccine. General study points: Females made up more of the donors, who were largely white British, and clonal diversity may have come out too low.

TCRdb's copy holds only in-frame clones and misses some; the assay was immunoSEQ multiplex PCR. The sample lists more than 85,000 clones; around nine tenths were seen once. Notes on this clone: Its antigen is still unknown.

The V and J ends lost 3 bases and 8 bases, in that order; junction bases with no gene match: 9. Germline loops: CDR1 ENHRY, CDR2 SYGVKD. This CDR3 is built from 17 residues. The V call is TRBV10-3, the J call TRBJ2-1; TRBD2 aligns across 14 bases. This TCR was recovered from an adult in good health. Sequenced material: peripheral blood, taken on day 0 of AZD1222 vaccination. CDR3 protein: CAISDRTSGRPTYEQFF. The CDR3 region has the DNA TGTGCCATCAGTGACCGGACTAGCGGGAGGCCCACCTATGAGCAGTTCTTC.